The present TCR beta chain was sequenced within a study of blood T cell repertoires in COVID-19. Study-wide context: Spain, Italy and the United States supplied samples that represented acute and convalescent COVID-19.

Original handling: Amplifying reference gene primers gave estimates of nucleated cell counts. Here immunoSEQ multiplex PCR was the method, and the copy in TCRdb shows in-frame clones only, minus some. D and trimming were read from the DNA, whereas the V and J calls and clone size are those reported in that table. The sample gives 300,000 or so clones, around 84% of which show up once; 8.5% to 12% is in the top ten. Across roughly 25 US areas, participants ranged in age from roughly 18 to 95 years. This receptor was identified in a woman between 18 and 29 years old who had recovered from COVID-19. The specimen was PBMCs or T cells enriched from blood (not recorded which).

The CDR3 coding sequence is TGTGCCACCAGTGAGAGGGGCCAGGGGGCTGGTGAAAAACTGTTTTTT. Encoded protein: CATSERGQGAGEKLFF. The chain has TRBV24-1 and TRBJ1-4; 8 nucleotides agree with TRBD1. The length of the CDR3 is 16 residues. J gave up 7 bases and V 4 bases, and 10 bases lay outside the gene matches. CDR1 is KGHDR and CDR2 is SFDVKD in the germline V gene.